This entry is about one T cell receptor (beta chain). The data belong to a study of blood T cell repertoires in COVID-19. The overall study: The origin of the acute and convalescent COVID-19 samples was the United States, Italy and Spain.

The protocol was immunoSEQ multiplex PCR, while the TCRdb copy is restricted to in-frame clones and leaves out a portion. The repertoire holds over 200,000 clones, with 70% to 85% as singletons. Germline-derived CDR1 and CDR2 are MNHEY and SVGAGI. The V segment lost 5 bases and the J segment 4 bases; nucleotides outside the gene matches: 5. There are 14 residues in the CDR3. Sequenced input: peripheral blood. This chain connects TRBV6-5 to TRBJ1-5; 7 positions match TRBD1. The sequence was collected from a woman older than 75 with acute or convalescent COVID-19. The CDR3 DNA sequence: TGTGCCAGCAGTATGGGACAGATAAATCAGCCCCAGCATTTT. Amino acid sequence: CASSMGQINQPQHF.